The source of this T cell receptor beta chain is a study of liver allograft versus peripheral blood T cells (dated by TCRdb to 2020 to 2022). A note on the overall study: The study compared T cell receptor repertoires found within transplanted livers against repertoires in the peripheral blood of liver transplant recipients. The paper as a whole reports these results and caveats: T cell receptor repertoires inside liver allografts were reported to be different from the repertoires detected in peripheral blood.

Sequencing relied on an Illumina MiSeq. The public sequencing data were trimmed at Q25 with fastp and processed into clonotypes with MiXCR by TCRdb, which kept only in-frame beta chains. Rows with one shared CDR3 protein collapse into an entry with the most common genes and DNA. This sample is represented by roughly 14,000 distinct CDR3 sequences; around 20% of them were singletons. Roughly 6% of the sample is in the top ten clones. With regard to this clonotype: Its antigen is not yet known. No qualities accompany the bases; no much larger clone lies one base away.

From the cysteine up to the phenylalanine, the CDR3 has a length of 14 residues. Only the CDR3 portion is preserved as DNA: 42 bases, with reading frame beginning at the first base. Germline trimming: 6 bases from V, 3 bases from J; junction bases outside gene matches: 3. This receptor was taken from a human patient who had a liver transplant. After a transplant, not all T cells may be the patient's own; some may come from the graft donor. This sequence uses TRBV12-3 or TRBV12-4 and TRBJ1-5, with 9 central nucleotides matching TRBD1. The encoded CDR3 is CASRGQGDNQPQHF. The base sequence is TGTGCCAGCAGGGGACAGGGCGACAATCAGCCCCAGCATTTT.